Listed below are T cell receptor beta chains from one sample, sequenced in a study of T cell changes during pregnancy in multiple sclerosis. TCRdb's copy holds only in-frame clones and misses some; the assay was immunoSEQ multiplex PCR. The sample carries roughly 30,000 clones, around 85% recorded once. This sample comprised CD8+ T cells from peripheral blood mononuclear cells, obtained after pregnancy. The receptors come from a female donor with multiple sclerosis, enrolled in a pregnancy study. Each CDR3 is given with its conserved first and last residue. A D gene is named only where the DNA matches it firmly. Expanded clones get a size class; other rows say once, few or many, or leave the size out.

v_gene	d_gene	j_gene	abundance	CDR3aa	CDR3nt
TRBV7-3	-	TRBJ2-2	-	CASSLRGGPGELFF	TGTGCCAGCAGCCTACGAGGCGGGCCCGGGGAGCTGTTTTTT
TRBV19	-	TRBJ1-3	-	CASSALAGSGNTIYF	TGTGCCAGTAGTGCCCTCGCAGGGTCTGGAAACACCATATATTTT
TRBV19	-	TRBJ2-7	once	CASSARLVYEQYF	TGTGCCAGTAGTGCGCGACTAGTTTACGAGCAGTACTTC
TRBV7-9	-	TRBJ2-7	-	CASSYEDGTYEQYF	TGTGCCAGCAGTTACGAGGACGGGACCTACGAGCAGTACTTC
TRBV9	TRBD1	TRBJ2-7	-	CASSEGAQVIYEQYF	TGTGCCAGCAGCGAGGGGGCCCAGGTTATCTACGAGCAGTACTTC
TRBV29-1	TRBD1	TRBJ1-1	few	CSVGQGYTEAFF	TGCAGCGTTGGACAGGGATACACTGAAGCTTTCTTT
TRBV6-4	TRBD2	TRBJ2-1	-	CASSDSSSGGNEQFF	TGTGCCAGCAGTGACTCGTCTAGCGGGGGCAATGAGCAGTTCTTC
TRBV5-1	-	TRBJ2-7	few	CASSSPGSGSYEQYF	TGCGCCAGCAGCTCTCCGGGGTCTGGGTCCTACGAGCAGTACTTC
TRBV2	-	TRBJ2-7	-	CASSEFTSYLYEQYF	TGTGCCAGCAGTGAGTTTACTAGCTATCTCTACGAGCAGTACTTC
TRBV2	-	TRBJ2-2	-	CASSETENTGELFF	TGTGCCAGCAGTGAAACAGAGAACACCGGGGAGCTGTTTTTT
TRBV28	TRBD1	TRBJ2-1	-	CASSSQGARYNEQFF	TGTGCCAGCAGCTCGCAGGGGGCGCGATACAATGAGCAGTTCTTC
TRBV28	-	TRBJ1-2	-	CASIEEGGYTF	TGTGCCAGCATAGAGGAGGGTGGCTACACCTTC
TRBV30	-	TRBJ1-2	-	CAWSVGAGLDYTF	TGTGCCTGGAGTGTAGGGGCGGGATTGGACTACACCTTC
TRBV9	TRBD2	TRBJ2-3	-	CASSVGSGFWTDTQYF	TGTGCCAGCAGCGTAGGTAGCGGGTTTTGGACAGATACGCAGTATTTT
TRBV7-9	-	TRBJ1-4	-	CASSPGHLNEKLFF	TGTGCCAGCAGCCCAGGGCACCTTAATGAAAAACTGTTTTTT
TRBV5-4	TRBD2	TRBJ2-7	-	CASSQISGGWYEQYF	TGCGCCAGCAGCCAGATTAGCGGGGGGTGGTACGAGCAGTACTTC
TRBV4-3	-	TRBJ1-4	-	CASSGDTPTATNEKLFF	TGCGCCAGCAGCGGGGACACCCCTACCGCAACTAATGAAAAACTGTTTTTT
TRBV6-1	-	TRBJ1-1	-	CASSEGDTAEAFF	TGTGCCAGCAGTGAAGGTGATACGGCTGAAGCTTTCTTT
TRBV11-3	TRBD1	TRBJ2-5	-	CASSRRGTGGRETQYF	TGTGCCAGCAGCCGTAGGGGGACAGGGGGTCGAGAGACCCAGTACTTC
TRBV27	TRBD1	TRBJ1-1	few	CASKPTGGGTEAFF	TGTGCCAGCAAGCCCACAGGGGGCGGTACTGAAGCTTTCTTT